The entry that follows covers one T cell receptor (beta chain) sequence. The CDR3 contains 15 residues. V shed 4 bases and J shed 0 bases, with 13 bases lying between them. In germline, CDR1 is SGHRS, CDR2 YFSETQ. Together with a sample-barcoded 5' primer, a J-beta primer mix was included in a second PCR lasting roughly 6 to 12 cycles. TCRdb passed the 5' RACE reads through MiXCR, listing each CDR3 protein once. The repertoire holds 1.5 million to 2 million distinct CDR3 sequences, with roughly 52% as singletons. These data belong to a study of blood T cells in healthy people across ages. What was sequenced was blood. The clonotype was recovered from a woman in her thirties or forties in good health. The chain has TRBV5-1 and TRBJ2-5, with D hard to call. This chain's CDR3 is CASSPKLGYQETQYF. The CDR3 DNA follows: TGCGCCAGCAGCCCTAAGCTCGGATACCAAGAGACCCAGTACTTC.